Presented here are 6 T cell receptor beta chains from one specimen sequenced in a study of technical replicates of blood from a few donors. Measured with immunoSEQ multiplex PCR; TCRdb has only the in-frame clones, and not every one. Among 85,000 to 100,000 clones listed, approximately 94% were seen once. The sample consisted of T cells isolated from PBMCs. The source is a human donor in good health.

The chain is built from TRBV7-9 and TRBJ2-1; TRBD2 is a possible D gene (6 bases). There are 16 residues in the CDR3. Trimming pared 5 bases from V and 8 bases from J, leaving 22 bases between. CDR1 is SEHNR, CDR2 FQNEAQ, per germline (reference sequence). For the CDR3, the DNA is TGTGCCAGCAGCCAAGCATGGGGGACTGGGAGGCATGAGCAGTTCTTC. This sequence encodes CASSQAWGTGRHEQFF.

This chain uses TRBV4-1 with TRBJ2-3; 7 bases align to TRBD1. Germline V CDR1 and CDR2: MGHRA, YSYEKL. The J segment lost 2 bases and the V segment lost 4 bases, leaving 9 bases of the junction unmatched. This CDR3 is built from 16 residues. CDR3 DNA sequence: TGCGCCAGCAGCCCAAAGGGACAGCCGTTCACAGATACGCAGTATTTT. Protein sequence: CASSPKGQPFTDTQYF.

This rearrangement joins TRBV9 to TRBJ1-3; D is uncertain. Per the germline V gene, CDR1 is SGDLS and CDR2 is YYNGEE. The V end lost 0 bases, the J end lost 0 bases, and 10 bases lay between the germline ends. CDR3 length equals 16 residues. DNA for the CDR3: TGTGCCAGCAGCGTAGATGGAGGAGGCTCTGGAAACACCATATATTTT. Amino acids: CASSVDGGGSGNTIYF.

The chain has TRBV30 and TRBJ1-2; 9 bases line up with TRBD1. The germline V gene encodes CDR1 GTSNPN and CDR2 SVGIG (reference sequence). The CDR3 consists of 16 residues. J gave up 2 bases and V 3 bases, and 10 bases lay outside the gene matches. CDR3 amino acids: CAWSRDRVSRNYGYTF. The DNA of the CDR3 is TGTGCCTGGAGCCGGGACAGGGTCTCTAGGAACTATGGCTACACCTTC. Full variable domain (rest looked up from reference TRBV30 and TRBJ1-2): SQTIHQWPATLVQPVGSPLSLECTVEGTSNPNLYWYRQAAGRGLQLLFYSVGIGQISSEVPQNLSASRPQDRQFILSSKKLLLSDSGFYLCAWSRDRVSRNYGYTFGSGTRLTVV.

The chain uses TRBV6-5 and TRBJ1-5; D not resolved. The CDR3 sequence is 14 residues long. Germline values: CDR1 MNHEY, CDR2 SVGAGI. V was trimmed by 5 bases and J by 1 base, leaving 9 bases between them. DNA for the CDR3: TGTGCCAGCAGTCCCGTCCTAAGCAATCAGCCCCAGCATTTT. Translated: CASSPVLSNQPQHF.

The J gene is TRBJ2-3, the V gene TRBV28, with 7 bases matching TRBD2. Per the germline V gene, CDR1 is MDHEN and CDR2 is SYDVKM. Trimming took 8 bases from V and 4 from J; bases not matched to a gene: 3. The CDR3 totals 12 residues. Here the CDR3 reads CASRGDADTQYF. DNA of the CDR3: TGTGCCAGCCGGGGGGACGCAGATACGCAGTATTTT.